Presented here are 30 T cell receptor beta chains from one specimen sequenced in a study of T-cell memory formation after mild COVID-19 (dated by TCRdb to the early 2020s). The library came from 5' RACE. TCRdb records Illumina NovaSeq 6000 as the sequencer. TCRdb reanalyzed the raw reads on its own, using fastp at Q25 for trimming and MiXCR for clone calling, and kept in-frame beta chains. Entries that share a CDR3 protein sequence are merged under the most common genes and DNA. In all, the sample holds just under 350,000 distinct CDR3 sequences, and 13% of those were seen once. The ten largest clones capture around a fifth of the sample. Source material: PBMCs or a T cell subset sorted from them (not recorded which). Source of these receptors: a man between 18 and 29 years old who had mild COVID-19 (a few samples of this study predate the infection). The sample titles of this study are shuffled in the database, so cell type and time point are left out; the donor was told from shared clones.

This clonotype was recorded at least ten times. CDR3 amino acids: CSANPGQAATNEKLFF. CDR3 in DNA: TGCAGTGCTAATCCGGGACAGGCTGCAACTAATGAAAAACTGTTTTTT. The chain links TRBV20-1 to TRBJ1-4; 8 positions agree with TRBD1. V lost 4 bases to trimming and J lost 0 bases; unmatched junction nucleotides: 7. The germline gives CDR1 DFQATT, CDR2 SNEGSKA (reference sequence). The CDR3 is 16 amino acids.

V usage is TRBV4-3 and J usage is TRBJ1-6; the D is unclear. This CDR3 is built from 17 residues. The germline gives CDR1 LGHNA, CDR2 YSLEER. The V and J ends lost 0 bases and 5 bases respectively, with 14 bases between them. As DNA, the CDR3 is TGCGCCAGCAGCCAAGATTCGACCAGCCGGGATAATTCACCCCTCCACTTT. Amino acids: CASSQDSTSRDNSPLHF.

In DNA form, the CDR3 reads TGTGCCAGCTCACCACAGGGGGACGAGACCCAGTACTTC. Protein: CASSPQGDETQYF. This sequence joins TRBV18 and TRBJ2-5, with a tentative D call TRBD1 (6 bases). Trimming shortened V by 1 base and J by 5 bases, and 8 bases separated the two germline ends. Germline loops: CDR1 KGHSH, CDR2 LQKENI. CDR3 size: 13 residues.

This clonotype was observed a few times. The chain is built from TRBV5-1 and TRBJ2-5; 11 nucleotides align to TRBD1. The CDR3 loop spans 16 amino acids. Germline V gene lookup returns CDR1 SGHRS and CDR2 YFSETQ. V shed 0 bases and J 3 bases; nucleotides not matched to a gene: 4. The CDR3 here is CASSLARGQGEETQYF. In DNA form, the CDR3 reads TGCGCCAGCAGCTTGGCCAGGGGACAGGGGGAAGAGACCCAGTACTTC. Using reference TRBV5-1 and TRBJ2-5 for the parts outside the CDR3, the full variable domain is KAGVTQTPRYLIKTRGQQVTLSCSPISGHRSVSWYQQTPGQGLQFLFEYFSETQRNKGNFPGRFSGRQFSNSRSEMNVSTLELGDSALYLCASSLARGQGEETQYFGPGTRLLVL.

This clonotype came up a few times. The rearrangement links TRBV5-1 to TRBJ2-5, with 9 bases matching TRBD1. With 4 bases clipped from V and 3 bases from J, the junction kept 4 bases outside the gene matches. In germline, CDR1 is SGHRS, CDR2 YFSETQ. The CDR3 runs to 14 residues. Written as DNA, the CDR3 is TGCGCCAGCAGCAAACAGGGGGCCGAAGAGACCCAGTACTTC. Protein sequence: CASSKQGAEETQYF.

The chain carries TRBV7-2 and TRBJ1-2; D is undetermined. The V gene lost 4 bases and the J gene lost 8 bases, with 11 bases spanning the gap. There are 12 residues in the CDR3. Germline values: CDR1 SGHTA, CDR2 FQGNSA. CDR3 sequence: CASSSPVLGYTF. DNA of the CDR3: TGTGCCAGCAGCTCCCCGGTACTGGGCTACACCTTC.

In this sample, this clonotype turned up a few times. The rearrangement joins TRBV11-2 to TRBJ1-2, with D possibly being TRBD1 (6 bases). CDR1 is SGHAT and CDR2 is FQNNGV in the germline V gene. This CDR3 has 17 residues. V was pared by 5 bases and J by 2 bases, with 21 bases between. The CDR3 nucleotides are TGTGCCAGCAGCGCCCGGGACACTTCCATTACCAACTATGGCTACACCTTC. Encoded protein: CASSARDTSITNYGYTF.

The chain uses TRBV7-2 and TRBJ1-2; D is ambiguous. The CDR3 sequence is 14 residues long. V gave up 4 bases and J gave up 7 bases, with 16 bases separating them. Germline V gives CDR1 SGHTA, CDR2 FQGNSA. Written as DNA, the CDR3 is TGTGCCAGCAGCTCCCCGGAGGCCAGTACTGGCTACACCTTC. Residues: CASSSPEASTGYTF.

This clonotype was counted a few times. The chain has TRBV4-1 and TRBJ1-1, with unresolved D. There are 18 residues in the CDR3. The germline CDR1 and CDR2 sequences are MGHRA and YSYEKL. The V end lost 0 bases, the J end lost 0 bases, and 17 bases lay between the germline ends. The CDR3: CASSQEVAPVLLNTEAFF. CDR3 nucleotide sequence: TGCGCCAGCAGCCAAGAAGTGGCACCGGTTTTGCTGAACACTGAAGCTTTCTTT.

This clonotype was counted only a few times. The rearrangement joins TRBV20-1 to TRBJ2-5, with 9 bases that match TRBD1. CDR3 length: 16 amino acids. CDR1 and CDR2 (germline): DFQATT, SNEGSKA (reference sequence). The J segment lost 5 bases and the V segment lost 0 bases, leaving 10 bases of the junction unmatched. DNA for the CDR3: TGCAGTGCTAGAGATGGAGGGACAGGGAGATGGGAGACCCAGTACTTC. This sequence encodes CSARDGGTGRWETQYF.

This clonotype was detected many times. The chain uses TRBV5-1 and TRBJ2-5; D uncertain. Trimming took off 2 bases at V and 0 bases at J, with 5 bases between the two ends. The CDR3 has 13 amino acids. The germline V gene has CDR1 SGHRS and CDR2 YFSETQ. The CDR3 here is CASSLGNQETQYF. The CDR3 nucleotides are TGCGCCAGCAGCTTAGGAAACCAAGAGACCCAGTACTTC. Using reference TRBV5-1 and TRBJ2-5 for the parts outside the CDR3, the full variable domain is KAGVTQTPRYLIKTRGQQVTLSCSPISGHRSVSWYQQTPGQGLQFLFEYFSETQRNKGNFPGRFSGRQFSNSRSEMNVSTLELGDSALYLCASSLGNQETQYFGPGTRLLVL.

This clonotype was recorded a few times. The chain is built from TRBV4-2 and TRBJ1-5, with a possible D match to TRBD1 (6 bases). CDR3 length equals 16 residues. Deletions cut 0 bases from V and 0 bases from J, with 9 bases between. Germline CDR1 is LGHNA and CDR2 is YNFKEQ. CDR3 in amino acids: CASSQDRGISNQPQHF. DNA of the CDR3: TGTGCCAGCAGCCAAGATAGGGGGATTAGCAATCAGCCCCAGCATTTT.

There are a few counts of this clonotype. The chain carries TRBV12-5 and TRBJ1-2; weak D call: TRBD1 (6 bases). V dropped 0 bases and J dropped 6 bases, with 17 bases sitting between them. The V gene's germline CDR1 is LGHNT and CDR2 FRNRAP. CDR3 length: 16 amino acids. CDR3 loop: CASGLVTGVDVDGYTF. The CDR3 nucleotides are TGTGCTAGTGGTTTGGTGACAGGAGTAGATGTGGATGGCTACACCTTC.

The chain joins TRBV12-3 or TRBV12-4 to TRBJ1-3, with 8 bases matching TRBD1. Trimming at V came to 10 bases and at J to 1 base, leaving 9 bases not matched to a gene. The CDR3 is 15 residues long. CDR3 protein: CATHRDRLSGNTIYF. The DNA of the CDR3 is TGTGCCACCCACCGGGACAGGCTTTCTGGAAACACCATATATTTT.

The table lists this clonotype with a few counts. The chain links TRBV11-2 to TRBJ1-3; a possible D gene is TRBD1 (6 bases). The germline V gene encodes CDR1 SGHAT and CDR2 FQNNGV. This CDR3 is 12 amino acids long. The V end was cut by 3 bases, the J end by 8 bases, with 8 bases between. The CDR3: CASSFSGDTIYF. DNA for the CDR3: TGTGCCAGCAGCTTCTCAGGGGACACCATATATTTT.

This clonotype was observed a handful of times. This chain connects TRBV5-1 to TRBJ2-1; D is tentatively TRBD1 or TRBD2 (5 bases each). V lost 7 bases and J 7 bases, leaving 18 bases between the germline ends. Germline loops: CDR1 SGHRS, CDR2 YFSETQ. The CDR3 totals 14 residues. In DNA form, the CDR3 reads TGCGCCAGCCTCATGGGGCCTGGGGGAAATGAGCAGTTCTTC. This gives the protein CASLMGPGGNEQFF.

The V and J genes are TRBV4-1 and TRBJ2-5; 9 bases fit TRBD1. V lost 0 bases, J lost 4 bases, and 3 bases stayed unmatched. This CDR3 spans 15 amino acids. The germline gives CDR1 MGHRA, CDR2 YSYEKL. DNA of the CDR3: TGCGCCAGCAGCCAAGATGGACAGGGGAGAGAGACCCAGTACTTC. Translated, it gives CASSQDGQGRETQYF.

This clonotype has just a few counts. This chain uses TRBV20-1 with TRBJ1-4; 9 bases match TRBD1. There are 12 residues in the CDR3. CDR1 is DFQATT, CDR2 SNEGSKA, per germline (reference sequence). The ends lost 6 bases at V and 6 bases at J; junction bases unmatched: 2. The CDR3 here is CSAGDRDEKLFF. The CDR3, as DNA: TGCAGTGCGGGGGACAGGGATGAAAAACTGTTTTTT.

This clonotype occurred many times. This CDR3 reads CATQTSGTDTQYF. CDR3 DNA: TGTGCCACTCAGACTAGCGGCACAGATACGCAGTATTTT. V is TRBV24-1 and J is TRBJ2-3; 8 bases map to TRBD2. Germline values: CDR1 KGHDR, CDR2 SFDVKD. The CDR3 contains 13 residues. After removal of 10 bases from V and 1 base from J, the junction contained 3 bases not matched to a gene.

The chain is built from TRBV29-1 and TRBJ2-4, with a weak D call TRBD1 (5 bases). The V gene's germline CDR1 is SQVTM and CDR2 ANQGSEA. The CDR3 is made up of 12 amino acids. V was trimmed by 6 bases and J by 11 bases, leaving 17 bases between them. The CDR3 DNA follows: TGCAGCGTATCCGCAGGGTCCGGTCTTCAGTACTTC. Translated, it gives CSVSAGSGLQYF.

This clonotype occurred many times. V and J are TRBV28 and TRBJ2-2, with a weak D call TRBD2 (5 bases). This CDR3 comprises 14 residues. With 4 bases removed from V and 4 bases from J, the gap between germline ends came to 10 bases. Germline V gene data show CDR1 as MDHEN and CDR2 as SYDVKM. The chain's CDR3 is CASSSAGLTGELFF. The DNA of the CDR3 is TGTGCCAGCAGTTCGGCGGGTCTCACCGGGGAGCTGTTTTTT.

J is TRBJ1-5 and V is TRBV20-1; 9 nucleotides match TRBD1. Unmatched junction bases numbered 6, after V lost 5 bases and J lost 7 bases. CDR3 size: 13 residues. Germline V gene sequence: CDR1 DFQATT, CDR2 SNEGSKA (reference sequence). The CDR3 bases are TGCAGTGCTGCGACAGGGGGTCAGCAGCCCCAGCATTTT. Its translation: CSAATGGQQPQHF.

This clonotype was recorded many times. V gene TRBV5-1 combines with J gene TRBJ2-3; tentative D call: TRBD1 (6 bases). Per the germline V gene, CDR1 is SGHRS and CDR2 is YFSETQ. Trimming left V 4 bases short and J 3 bases short, with 12 bases between. This CDR3 has 14 residues. The CDR3 sequence: CASSPRGLTDTQYF. The DNA of the CDR3 is TGCGCCAGCAGCCCGAGGGGGTTGACAGATACGCAGTATTTT.

This clonotype has more than one count but fewer than ten. V usage is TRBV6-2 or TRBV6-3 and J usage is TRBJ2-2; 7 bases line up with TRBD2. Trimming removed 0 bases from V and 2 bases from J; junction bases left unmatched: 18. The CDR3 consists of 21 residues. From germline, CDR1 is MNHEY and CDR2 SVGEGT. As DNA, the CDR3 is TGTGCCAGCAGTTACTCGAAGCATCTGGCGGGGGACCCCTTTAACACCGGGGAGCTGTTTTTT. It translates to CASSYSKHLAGDPFNTGELFF.

The rearrangement uses TRBV4-3 and TRBJ2-2; D uncertain. CDR3 length: 12 residues. The germline CDR1 and CDR2 sequences are LGHNA and YSLEER. V lost 0 bases and J 7 bases, leaving 3 bases between the germline ends. CDR3 loop: CASSQEGGELFF. The CDR3 DNA reads TGCGCCAGCAGCCAAGAAGGCGGGGAGCTGTTTTTT.

V usage is TRBV5-1 and J usage is TRBJ2-1, with 7 positions matching TRBD2. V was clipped by 7 bases and J by 4 bases; unmatched bases: 11. Germline CDR1 and CDR2: SGHRS and YFSETQ. The CDR3 covers 15 residues. The chain's CDR3 is CASSGGDGGYNEQFF. The CDR3 DNA reads TGCGCCAGCTCCGGTGGGGACGGGGGGTACAATGAGCAGTTCTTC.

This clonotype was seen only a few times. The rearrangement links TRBV18 to TRBJ2-3, with a weak D call TRBD2 (5 bases). There are 15 residues in the CDR3. Germline V gene sequence: CDR1 KGHSH, CDR2 LQKENI. The V and J ends lost 3 bases and 8 bases respectively, with 18 bases between them. CDR3 amino acids: CASSPDLSGRGTQYF. In nucleotides, the CDR3 is TGTGCCAGCTCACCCGACCTCTCCGGACGGGGTACGCAGTATTTT.

V is TRBV10-3 and J is TRBJ2-3; D is perhaps TRBD1 or TRBD2 (5 bases each). V was trimmed by 6 bases and J by 1 base, leaving 11 bases between them. The CDR3 covers 14 residues. From germline, CDR1 is ENHRY and CDR2 SYGVKD. The CDR3 region has the DNA TGTGCCATCAGGGAGGACATCGGCACAGATACGCAGTATTTT. It yields the protein CAIREDIGTDTQYF.

The genes are TRBV6-1 and TRBJ2-5, with D possibly being TRBD2 (6 bases). CDR3 length: 17 amino acids. The V and J ends lost 1 base and 5 bases respectively, with 20 bases between them. CDR1 is MNHNS, CDR2 SASEGT, per germline. CDR3 nucleotide sequence: TGTGCCAGCAGTGAAGGCGGCGGCGGGGTCAACGGGGAGACCCAGTACTTC. Residues: CASSEGGGGVNGETQYF.

This clonotype came up many times. This chain joins TRBV12-3 or TRBV12-4 and TRBJ2-5; 9 bases fit TRBD1. The V segment lost 1 base and the J segment 5 bases; nucleotides outside the gene matches: 11. The CDR3 spans 17 residues. Here the CDR3 reads CASSLEWGGQGDETQYF. DNA for the CDR3: TGTGCCAGCAGTTTAGAGTGGGGGGGACAGGGAGATGAGACCCAGTACTTC.